One sample yielded the 5 T cell receptor beta chains listed below, sequenced in a study of shared T cell receptors in the human thymus. Sequencing used immunoSEQ multiplex PCR; TCRdb keeps in-frame clones, though not all of them. This table holds under 450,000 clones, over 90% found once. Sequences were obtained from thymocytes. These receptors were taken from a human donor.

The chain employs TRBV7-3 and TRBJ2-1; D is perhaps TRBD2 (5 bases). Germline CDR1 and CDR2: SGHTA and FQGTGA. Trimming shortened V by 6 bases and J by 6 bases, and 15 bases separated the two germline ends. CDR3 length equals 14 residues. The CDR3 loop is CASSLLGRANEQFF. CDR3 bases: TGTGCCAGCAGTTTACTAGGGCGGGCCAATGAGCAGTTCTTC.

The chain employs TRBV4-3 and TRBJ2-1, with TRBD1 matching over 9 bases. Germline V gives CDR1 LGHNA, CDR2 YSLEER. The CDR3 loop spans 15 amino acids. Losses at the gene ends were 0 bases for V and 9 bases for J; bases not matched to a gene: 6. This CDR3 is CASSQERTGAGEQFF. CDR3 in DNA: TGCGCCAGCAGCCAAGAGAGGACAGGGGCGGGTGAGCAGTTCTTC.

The V and J genes are TRBV7-3 and TRBJ2-7; TRBD1 aligns across 8 bases. Germline values: CDR1 SGHTA, CDR2 FQGTGA. The CDR3 spans 15 residues. V shed 5 bases and J 5 bases; nucleotides not matched to a gene: 11. The CDR3 protein is CASSARTGLLNEQYF. CDR3 coding DNA: TGTGCCAGCAGCGCCAGGACAGGGCTTTTAAACGAGCAGTACTTC.

V is TRBV11-2 and J is TRBJ2-7, with D possibly TRBD2 on 6 matching bases. The V gene's germline CDR1 is SGHAT and CDR2 FQNNGV. Deletions cut 7 bases from V and 6 bases from J, with 22 bases between. CDR3 length: 15 amino acids. CDR3 sequence (DNA): TGTGCCAGCAACTCATCCTCGGAGGGCCGGTCCGAGCAGTACTTC. It specifies CASNSSSEGRSEQYF.

This clone was detected once. V gene TRBV28 combines with J gene TRBJ2-7; D tentatively fits TRBD1 or TRBD2 (6 bases each). In germline, CDR1 is MDHEN, CDR2 SYDVKM. The V end lost 5 bases, the J end lost 0 bases, and 20 bases lay between the germline ends. The CDR3 runs to 17 residues. The CDR3 DNA is TGTGCCAGCAGTCCGCCCGCTAGAGGGGGAGGCTCCTACGAGCAGTACTTC. Translation: CASSPPARGGGSYEQYF.